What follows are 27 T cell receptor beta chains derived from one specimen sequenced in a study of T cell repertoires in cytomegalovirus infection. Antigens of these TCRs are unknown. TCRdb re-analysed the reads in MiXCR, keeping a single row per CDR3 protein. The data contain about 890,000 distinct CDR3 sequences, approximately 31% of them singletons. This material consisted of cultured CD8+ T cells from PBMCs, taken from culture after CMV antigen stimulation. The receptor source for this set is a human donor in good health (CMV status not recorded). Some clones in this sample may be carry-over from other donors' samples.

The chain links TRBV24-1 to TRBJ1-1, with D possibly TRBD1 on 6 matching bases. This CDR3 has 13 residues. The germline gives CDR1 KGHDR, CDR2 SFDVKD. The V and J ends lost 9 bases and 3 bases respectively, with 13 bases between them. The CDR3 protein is CATSQGRYTEAFF. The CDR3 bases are TGTGCCACCTCACAGGGTCGGTACACTGAAGCTTTCTTT.

CDR3 in amino acids: CSAQGLAGITDTQYF. The CDR3 DNA sequence: TGCAGTGCCCAGGGACTAGCGGGGATCACAGATACGCAGTATTTT. The rearrangement joins TRBV20-1 to TRBJ2-3; TRBD2 matches 13 bases. The CDR3 has 15 residues. After removal of 6 bases from V and 2 bases from J, the junction contained 5 bases not matched to a gene. Germline loops: CDR1 DFQATT, CDR2 SNEGSKA (reference sequence).

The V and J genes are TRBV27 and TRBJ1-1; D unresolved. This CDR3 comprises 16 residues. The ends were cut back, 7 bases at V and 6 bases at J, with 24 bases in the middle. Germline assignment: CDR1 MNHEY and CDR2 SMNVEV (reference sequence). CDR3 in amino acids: CASTPTTEGIGAEAFF. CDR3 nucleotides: TGTGCCAGCACTCCCACGACCGAGGGCATTGGGGCTGAAGCTTTCTTT.

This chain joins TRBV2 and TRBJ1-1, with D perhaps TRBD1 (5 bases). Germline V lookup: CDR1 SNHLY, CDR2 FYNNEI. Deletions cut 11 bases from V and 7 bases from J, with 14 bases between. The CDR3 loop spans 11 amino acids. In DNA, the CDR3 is TGTGCCTCCCCACTCGGGGGTGAAGCTTTCTTT. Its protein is CASPLGGEAFF.

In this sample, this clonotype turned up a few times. CDR3 coding DNA: TGTGCCAGCAGTTACGAAGAGGGTTGGGGGGAGACCCAGTACTTC. Its translation is CASSYEEGWGETQYF. The chain uses TRBV6-5 and TRBJ2-5, with D perhaps assigned TRBD1 or TRBD2 (5 bases each). Deletions cut 2 bases from V and 5 bases from J, with 15 bases between. This CDR3 contains 15 residues. In germline, CDR1 is MNHEY, CDR2 SVGAGI.

The CDR3 nucleotides read TGCGCCAGCAGCCCGCGGGGTGATTCAGAGACCCAGTACTTC. Its translation is CASSPRGDSETQYF. The chain recombines TRBV4-1 with TRBJ2-5; D might be TRBD2 (6 bases). From germline, CDR1 is MGHRA and CDR2 YSYEKL. This CDR3 spans 14 amino acids. V lost 4 bases and J 4 bases, leaving 13 bases between the germline ends.

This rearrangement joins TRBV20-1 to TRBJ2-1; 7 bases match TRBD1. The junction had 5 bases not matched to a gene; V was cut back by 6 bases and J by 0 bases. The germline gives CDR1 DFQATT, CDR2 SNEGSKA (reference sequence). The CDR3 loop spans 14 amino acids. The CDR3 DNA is TGCAGTGCGGGGACAGTGAGCTCCTACAATGAGCAGTTCTTC. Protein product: CSAGTVSSYNEQFF.

The CDR3 coding sequence is TGTGCCAGCAGTTTATTCGCGACCATCACCGGGGAGCTGTTTTTT. It specifies CASSLFATITGELFF. V is TRBV27 and J is TRBJ2-2; D is ambiguous. V gave up 1 base and J gave up 4 bases, with 10 bases separating them. Germline V gene data show CDR1 as MNHEY and CDR2 as SMNVEV (reference sequence). CDR3 size: 15 residues.

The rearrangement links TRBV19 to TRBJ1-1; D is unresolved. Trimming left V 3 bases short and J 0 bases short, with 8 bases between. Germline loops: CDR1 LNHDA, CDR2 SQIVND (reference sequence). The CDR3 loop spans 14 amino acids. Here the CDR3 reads CASSIELMNTEAFF. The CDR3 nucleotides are TGTGCCAGTAGTATTGAACTGATGAACACTGAAGCTTTCTTT.

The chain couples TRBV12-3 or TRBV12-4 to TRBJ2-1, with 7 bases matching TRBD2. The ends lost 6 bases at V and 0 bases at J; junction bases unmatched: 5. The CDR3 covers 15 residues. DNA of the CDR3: TGTGCCAGCAGCCCTCTAGCGGTCTCCTACAATGAGCAGTTCTTC. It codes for CASSPLAVSYNEQFF.

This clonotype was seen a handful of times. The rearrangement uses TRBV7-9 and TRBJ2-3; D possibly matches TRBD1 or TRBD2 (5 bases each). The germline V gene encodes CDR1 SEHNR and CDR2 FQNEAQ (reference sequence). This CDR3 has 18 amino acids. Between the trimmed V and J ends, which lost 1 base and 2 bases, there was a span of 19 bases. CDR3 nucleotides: TGTGCCAGCAGCTTAGGAGGGGTGTATATGCCTTTCACAGATACGCAGTATTTT. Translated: CASSLGGVYMPFTDTQYF.

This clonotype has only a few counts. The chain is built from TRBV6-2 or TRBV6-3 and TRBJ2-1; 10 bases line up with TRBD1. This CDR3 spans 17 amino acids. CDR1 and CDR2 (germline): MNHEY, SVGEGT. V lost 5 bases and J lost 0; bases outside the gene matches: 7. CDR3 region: CASSLLGQGGSYNEQFF. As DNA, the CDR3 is TGTGCCAGCAGTCTTCTTGGACAGGGGGGCTCCTACAATGAGCAGTTCTTC.

The CDR3 sequence is CASSADRVSETQYF. The CDR3 DNA sequence: TGTGCCAGCAGTGCGGACAGGGTTTCGGAGACCCAGTACTTC. V is TRBV6-2 or TRBV6-3 and J is TRBJ2-5, with 8 positions matching TRBD1. The CDR3 consists of 14 residues. Unmatched junction bases numbered 7, after V lost 5 bases and J lost 5 bases. Germline assignment: CDR1 MNHEY and CDR2 SVGEGT.

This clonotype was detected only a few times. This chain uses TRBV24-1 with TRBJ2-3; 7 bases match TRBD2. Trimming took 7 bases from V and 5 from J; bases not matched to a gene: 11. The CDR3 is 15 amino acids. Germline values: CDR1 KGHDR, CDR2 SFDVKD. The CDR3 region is CATRSNPGLEDTQYF. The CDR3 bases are TGTGCCACCAGATCGAATCCAGGACTAGAAGATACGCAGTATTTT.

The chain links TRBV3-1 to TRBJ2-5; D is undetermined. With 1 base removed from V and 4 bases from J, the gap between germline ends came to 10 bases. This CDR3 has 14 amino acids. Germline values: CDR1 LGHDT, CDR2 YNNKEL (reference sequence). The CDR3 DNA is TGTGCCAGCAGCCAAGTGGCTCGGAGAGAGACCCAGTACTTC. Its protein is CASSQVARRETQYF.

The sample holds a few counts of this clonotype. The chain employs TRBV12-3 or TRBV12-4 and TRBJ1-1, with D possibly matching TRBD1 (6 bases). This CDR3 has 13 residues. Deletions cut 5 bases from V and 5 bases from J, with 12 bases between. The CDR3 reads CASSVAGQTEAFF. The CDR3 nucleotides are TGTGCCAGCAGTGTGGCGGGACAAACTGAAGCTTTCTTT.

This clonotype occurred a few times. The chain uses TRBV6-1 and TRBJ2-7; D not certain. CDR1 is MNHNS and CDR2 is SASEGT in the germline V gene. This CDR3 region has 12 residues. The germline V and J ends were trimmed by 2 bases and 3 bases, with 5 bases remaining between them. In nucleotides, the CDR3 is TGTGCCAGCAGTGAACCCCGCTACGAGCAGTACGTC. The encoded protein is CASSEPRYEQYV.

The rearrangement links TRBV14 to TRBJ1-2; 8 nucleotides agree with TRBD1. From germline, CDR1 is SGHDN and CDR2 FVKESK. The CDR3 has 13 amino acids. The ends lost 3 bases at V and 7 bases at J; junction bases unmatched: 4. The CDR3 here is CASSQNRGFGYTF. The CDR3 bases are TGTGCCAGCAGCCAGAACAGGGGGTTTGGCTACACCTTC.

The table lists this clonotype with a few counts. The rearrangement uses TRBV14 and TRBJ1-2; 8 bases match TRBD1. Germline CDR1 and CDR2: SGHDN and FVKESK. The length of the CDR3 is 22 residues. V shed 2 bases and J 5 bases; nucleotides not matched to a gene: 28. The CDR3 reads CASSQLLPNRRQGQGGNYGYTF. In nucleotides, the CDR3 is TGTGCCAGCAGCCAACTCCTGCCGAACCGCCGCCAAGGACAGGGTGGAAATTATGGCTACACCTTC.

CDR3 DNA sequence: TGCAGTGCTAGACGGCCCGGGACAGGGGGCGAAGTAGCCTACAATGAGCAGTTCTTC. It codes for CSARRPGTGGEVAYNEQFF. The rearrangement links TRBV20-1 to TRBJ2-1, with 12 positions matching TRBD1. The CDR3 totals 19 residues. Germline lookup yields CDR1 DFQATT and CDR2 SNEGSKA (reference sequence). The ends lost 2 bases at V and 2 bases at J; junction bases unmatched: 13.

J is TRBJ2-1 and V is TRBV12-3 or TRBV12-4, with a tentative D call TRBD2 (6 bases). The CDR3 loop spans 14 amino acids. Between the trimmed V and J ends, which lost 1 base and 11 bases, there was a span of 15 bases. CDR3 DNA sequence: TGTGCCAGCAGTTTAGTCGGCGGGGTTTATAAGCAGTTCTTC. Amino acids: CASSLVGGVYKQFF.

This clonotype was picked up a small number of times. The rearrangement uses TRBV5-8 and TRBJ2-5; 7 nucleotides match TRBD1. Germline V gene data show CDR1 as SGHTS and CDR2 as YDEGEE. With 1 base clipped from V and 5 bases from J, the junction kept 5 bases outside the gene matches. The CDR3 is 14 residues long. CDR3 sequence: CASSLRTGEETQYF. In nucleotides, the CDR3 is TGTGCCAGCAGCTTGCGGACAGGAGAGGAGACCCAGTACTTC.

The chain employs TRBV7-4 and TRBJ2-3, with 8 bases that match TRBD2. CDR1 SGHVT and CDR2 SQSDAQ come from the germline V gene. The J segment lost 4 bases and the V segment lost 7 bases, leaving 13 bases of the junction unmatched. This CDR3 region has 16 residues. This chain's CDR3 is CASTLPGTRFPDTQYF. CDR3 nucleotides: TGTGCCAGCACCCTCCCCGGGACTAGATTCCCAGATACGCAGTATTTT.

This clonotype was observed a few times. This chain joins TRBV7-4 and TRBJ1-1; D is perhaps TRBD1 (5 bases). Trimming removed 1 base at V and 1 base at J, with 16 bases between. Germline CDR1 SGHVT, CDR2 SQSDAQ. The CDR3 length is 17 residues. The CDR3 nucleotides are TGTGCCAGCAGCTTAGTAGTGGCAGGGTTTGCGAACACTGAAGCTTTCTTT. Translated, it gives CASSLVVAGFANTEAFF.

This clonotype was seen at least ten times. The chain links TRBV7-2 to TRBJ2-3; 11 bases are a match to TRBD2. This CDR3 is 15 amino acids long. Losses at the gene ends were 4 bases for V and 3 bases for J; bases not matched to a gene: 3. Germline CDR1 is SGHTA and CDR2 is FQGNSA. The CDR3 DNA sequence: TGTGCCAGCAGCTATAGCGGGGGGGCAACAGATACGCAGTATTTT. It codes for CASSYSGGATDTQYF.

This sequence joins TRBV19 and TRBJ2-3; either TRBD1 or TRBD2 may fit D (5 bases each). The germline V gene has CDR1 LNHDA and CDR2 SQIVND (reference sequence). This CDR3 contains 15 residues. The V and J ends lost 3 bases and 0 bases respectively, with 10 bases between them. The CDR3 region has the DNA TGTGCCAGTAGTATGGGGACGGCTAGCACAGATACGCAGTATTTT. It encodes CASSMGTASTDTQYF.

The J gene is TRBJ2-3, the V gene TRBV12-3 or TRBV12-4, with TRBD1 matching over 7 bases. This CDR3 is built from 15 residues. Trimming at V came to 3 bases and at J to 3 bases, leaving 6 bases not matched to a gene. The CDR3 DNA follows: TGTGCCAGCAGTTTGAACAGGGGTTCGACAGATACGCAGTATTTT. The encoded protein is CASSLNRGSTDTQYF.